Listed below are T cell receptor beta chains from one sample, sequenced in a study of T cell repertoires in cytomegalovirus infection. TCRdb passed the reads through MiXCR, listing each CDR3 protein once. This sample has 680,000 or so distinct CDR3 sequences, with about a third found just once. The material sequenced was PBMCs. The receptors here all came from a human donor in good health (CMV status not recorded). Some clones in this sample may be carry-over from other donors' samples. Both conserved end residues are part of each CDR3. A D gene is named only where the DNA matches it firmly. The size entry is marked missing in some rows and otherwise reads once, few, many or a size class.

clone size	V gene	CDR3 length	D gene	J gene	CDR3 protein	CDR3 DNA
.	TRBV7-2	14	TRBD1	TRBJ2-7	CASSWDRGFYEPYF	TGTGCTAGCAGCTGGGACAGGGGGTTTTACGAGCCGTACTTC
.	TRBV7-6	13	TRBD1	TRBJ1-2	CASSLGQGGAYTF	TGTGCCAGCAGCTTAGGACAGGGCGGTGCCTACACCTTC
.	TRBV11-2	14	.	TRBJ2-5	CASSLQGFQETQYF	TGTGCCAGCAGCTTACAGGGTTTCCAAGAGACCCAGTACTTC
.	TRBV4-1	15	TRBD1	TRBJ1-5	CASSQAWTGLLPQHF	TGCGCCAGCAGCCAAGCTTGGACAGGGCTTCTACCCCAGCATTTT
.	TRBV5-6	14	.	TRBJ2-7	CASSFEQGPYEQYF	TGTGCCAGCAGCTTCGAGCAGGGCCCCTACGAGCAGTACTTC
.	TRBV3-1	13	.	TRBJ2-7	CASSYRLSYEQYF	TGTGCCAGCAGCTACAGGCTCTCCTACGAGCAGTACTTC
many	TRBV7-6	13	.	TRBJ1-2	CASSSTDSYGYTF	TGTGCCAGCAGCTCCACAGATTCTTATGGCTACACCTTC
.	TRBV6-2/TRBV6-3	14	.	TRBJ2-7	CASSYMHGAYEQYF	TGTGCCAGCAGTTACATGCACGGAGCCTACGAGCAGTACTTC
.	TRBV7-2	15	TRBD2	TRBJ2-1	CARSLILAGRDEKFF	TGTGCCAGAAGCTTAATACTAGCGGGAAGGGATGAGAAGTTCTTC
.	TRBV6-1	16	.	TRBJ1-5	CASSPLVTSSNQPQHF	TGTGCCAGCAGCCCTCTTGTAACATCCAGCAATCAGCCCCAGCATTTT
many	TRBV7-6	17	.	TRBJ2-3	CASSAEGPTRGPDTQYF	TGTGCCAGCAGCGCAGAGGGGCCAACGCGGGGACCAGATACGCAGTATTTT
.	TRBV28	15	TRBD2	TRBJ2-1	CASRRGTSGYNEQFF	TGTGCCAGCCGGCGGGGGACTAGCGGCTACAATGAGCAGTTCTTC
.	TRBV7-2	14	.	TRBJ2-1	CASESRVAVGEQFF	TGTGCCAGCGAGTCCCGGGTAGCGGTAGGGGAGCAGTTCTTC
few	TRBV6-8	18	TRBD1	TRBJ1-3	CASSLYGTGGSSGNTIYF	TGTGCCAGCAGTCTCTACGGGACAGGGGGGTCCTCTGGAAACACCATATATTTT
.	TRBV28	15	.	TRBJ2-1	CASSRGIISYNEQFF	TGTGCCAGCTCAAGGGGGATTATCTCCTACAATGAGCAGTTCTTC
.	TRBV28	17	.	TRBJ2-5	CASSLSAVAGPKETQYF	TGTGCCAGCAGTTTATCGGCAGTGGCGGGGCCTAAAGAGACCCAGTACTTC